This T cell receptor beta chain was sequenced during a study of tumor-infiltrating lymphocytes in primary liver carcinoma (dated by TCRdb to the late 2010s). Context from the whole study: Between November 2015 and early 2016, about 5 patients in China with histopathologically diagnosed primary liver carcinoma had their tumors surgically resected. The five patients had tumors of stage T1-T3 N0M0, with maximum diameters ranging from 4.2 to 10 cm. A total of 35 specimens from 5 patients underwent TCRbeta repertoire sequencing, comprising approximately 25 tumor regions, 5 adjacent noncancerous liver tissues and 5 peripheral blood samples. Each sample produced about 3.5 to 8 million productive TCRbeta reads, and read depth showed no significant difference between tissue types. Technical replicate repertoires showed high reproducibility, with mean shared-clone rates roughly 0.89 and correlation coefficients above 0.95. TCRbeta repertoire sequencing, expression microarrays and whole-exome sequencing were combined in the study across five regions of each liver tumor, with adjacent normal tissue and blood also included. Of the five patients, three men and two women aged 30 to 69 years, four had hepatocellular carcinoma and one had combined HCC and intrahepatic cholangiocarcinoma. Overall study outcomes, separate from this receptor: Repertoire overlap was higher between tumor regions (mean around 35%) than tumor-adjacent (approximately 17%) or tumor-blood (about 14%) pairs, consistent with antigen-driven expansion. Comparison of CD4+ and CD8+ T cell repertoires was precluded by the use of bulk unsorted samples. The top 250 clones made up a significantly larger repertoire fraction in tumors than in blood (p = 0.039). Because sequencing covered only the TCR beta chain and unpaired alpha chains were not captured, true repertoire diversity is likely underestimated. With just 4 or 5 patients in the study, the authors point out that the findings should be validated in a larger study.

CDR1 is given as SGHAT and CDR2 as FQNNGV, both from the germline V gene. Spanning cysteine to phenylalanine, the CDR3 consists of 16 amino acids. Just CDR3 DNA is preserved here, 48 bases in frame from base 1. This clonotype showed up just once. Which antigen it targets is not known. The germline gene is not matched at one end of the junction; a read error may be the cause. TCRbeta-specific cDNA was reverse-transcribed from about 500 ng total RNA using a constant-region primer and ProtoScript II reverse transcriptase. Construction of the TCRbeta libraries relied on three nested rounds of multiplex PCR, following a slightly modified ARM-PCR procedure. Each of the first two PCR rounds ran for 9 to 11 cycles using multiplex TRBV1-TRBV30 forward primers together with a Cbeta reverse primer. Sample barcodes and Illumina adapters were added in a final 25-cycle PCR with Deep VentR polymerase. Before sequencing, amplicons of 200-500 bp were purified from gel using a QIAquick gel extraction kit. The TCRbeta amplicons were sequenced with 250-bp paired-end reads on an Illumina HiSeq 2500. The source study handled its data this way. Reads were quality-trimmed with Trimmomatic v0.33, and paired reads were merged with FLASH v1.2.11 to recover full CDR3 sequences. V, D and J germline segments were assigned to the rearranged TCRbeta sequences using MiGEC v1.2.1b. Clonotype statistics and Shannon-Wiener diversity indices were computed with VDJtools v1.0.0. To cut down on sampling bias, every analysis after diversity analysis relied on just the 250 most abundant clonotypes from each sample. The public reads were run again by TCRdb, first through fastp at Q25 and then through MiXCR, and only productive beta chains were kept. CDR3 protein duplicates are merged, each entry listing the most common genes and DNA. TCRdb's processing, not the authors', yielded these V and J calls. The sample table holds around 210,000 distinct CDR3 sequences, of which 65% were seen once. The ten biggest clones cover 5.5% to 9% of the sample.

RNA from unsorted whole blood was extracted with TRIzol reagent, and germline DNA was obtained with the DNeasy Blood & Tissue kit. Patients had chronic HBV infection and were treatment-naive at sampling. Before surgery, four milliliters of peripheral blood were collected into K2EDTA tubes. The clonotype originates from an older woman with primary liver carcinoma and hepatitis B virus infection. The material sequenced was peripheral blood. Recombination connected TRBV11-2 to TRBJ1-1; the D segment cannot be called with confidence. The nucleotide sequence is given as TGTGCCAGCAACTTAGCGTTTTTTGGGGAGCACACCGGAGCTTTCTTT. It specifies CASNLAFFGEHTGAFF.